This T cell receptor beta chain was retrieved from a study of T cell changes during pregnancy in multiple sclerosis. Sequencing used immunoSEQ multiplex PCR; TCRdb keeps in-frame clones, though not all of them. Here the sample spans some 41,000 clones, roughly 87% being singletons. Per germline, CDR1 GTSNPN and CDR2 SVGIG (reference sequence). Unmatched junction bases numbered 9, after V lost 5 bases and J lost 6 bases. The CDR3 consists of 14 residues. Sample: CD4+ T cells from peripheral blood mononuclear cells, taken in the first trimester of pregnancy. The chain couples TRBV30 to TRBJ1-2; TRBD1 agrees at 10 bases. The receptor was derived from a female donor with multiple sclerosis, enrolled in a pregnancy study. This chain's CDR3 is CAWLGQGNFNGYTF. CDR3 nucleotide sequence: TGTGCCTGGCTGGGACAGGGGAATTTTAATGGCTACACCTTC.